Shown below are 12 T cell receptor beta chains from a single sample sequenced in a study of technical replicates of blood from a few donors. This table comes from immunoSEQ multiplex PCR, and its TCRdb copy is limited to in-frame clones, with some not included. The data hold more than 75,000 clones, with around 94% observed a single time. Sequences were obtained from T cells isolated from PBMCs. Every receptor here comes from a human donor in good health.

This chain uses TRBV30 with TRBJ1-2, with TRBD1 identical over 7 bases. This CDR3 contains 13 residues. From germline, CDR1 is GTSNPN and CDR2 SVGIG (reference sequence). Losses at the gene ends were 2 bases for V and 5 bases for J; bases not matched to a gene: 5. The CDR3 is CAWSLQGLYGYTF. The DNA for the CDR3 is TGTGCCTGGAGTTTACAGGGGCTTTATGGCTACACCTTC.

V gene TRBV19 combines with J gene TRBJ1-2; 8 positions match TRBD1. This CDR3 has 14 amino acids. Germline V gene sequence: CDR1 LNHDA, CDR2 SQIVND (reference sequence). Trimming at V came to 6 bases and at J to 3 bases, leaving 6 bases not matched to a gene. The CDR3 spells CASRQTGVDYGYTF. The CDR3 bases are TGTGCCAGTAGGCAGACAGGGGTGGACTATGGCTACACCTTC.

The chain is built from TRBV5-4 and TRBJ1-2; 9 bases fit TRBD1. The CDR3 loop spans 18 amino acids. Germline V gene sequence: CDR1 SGHNT, CDR2 YYREEE (reference sequence). V shed 0 bases and J 6 bases; nucleotides not matched to a gene: 15. The CDR3, as DNA: TGTGCCAGCAGCTTGGGCGGGACAGGGCTTTTACGCCAAGATGGCTACACCTTC. Translating it yields CASSLGGTGLLRQDGYTF.

The chain carries TRBV7-9 and TRBJ1-5; 8 bases match TRBD1. CDR1 and CDR2 (germline): SEHNR, FQNEAQ (reference sequence). J lost 7 bases, V lost 1 base, and 3 bases had no gene match. There are 14 residues in the CDR3. CDR3 residues: CASSLGDRNQPQHF. Here the CDR3 DNA reads TGTGCCAGCAGCTTAGGGGACAGGAACCAGCCCCAGCATTTT. Together with reference TRBV7-9 and TRBJ1-5, the CDR3 gives the full variable domain: DTGVSQNPRHKITKRGQNVTFRCDPISEHNRLYWYRQTLGQGPEFLTYFQNEAQLEKSRLLSDRFSAERPKGSFSTLEIQRTEQGDSAMYLCASSLGDRNQPQHFGDGTRLSIL.

This chain connects TRBV6-1 to TRBJ1-1; a possible D gene is TRBD1 (5 bases). The CDR3 is 13 amino acids. Germline V gene lookup returns CDR1 MNHNS and CDR2 SASEGT. Trimming stripped 5 bases from V and 1 base from J, with 8 bases between. CDR3 residues: CASSKTANTEAFF. DNA for the CDR3: TGTGCCAGCAGTAAGACAGCGAACACTGAAGCTTTCTTT.

This clone was found once. CDR3 amino acids: CAWLRSGNTIYF. In nucleotides, the CDR3 is TGTGCCTGGCTCCGTTCGGGAAACACCATATATTTT. The V and J genes are TRBV30 and TRBJ1-3; D unclear. CDR3 length: 12 amino acids. With 5 bases removed from V and 4 bases from J, the gap between germline ends came to 9 bases. CDR1 and CDR2 (germline): GTSNPN, SVGIG (reference sequence).

This sequence joins TRBV6-1 and TRBJ2-7; D remains unclear. The CDR3 is 15 residues long. Germline V gene sequence: CDR1 MNHNS, CDR2 SASEGT. The germline V and J ends were trimmed by 6 bases and 3 bases, with 18 bases remaining between them. CDR3 region: CASRETDNLYYEQYF. As DNA, the CDR3 is TGTGCCAGCAGGGAAACAGATAACCTCTACTACGAGCAGTACTTC.

This chain connects TRBV6-6 to TRBJ1-1; D is unclear. Germline V gene lookup returns CDR1 MNHNY and CDR2 SVGAGI (reference sequence). The CDR3 spans 14 residues. Trimming pared 0 bases from V and 4 bases from J, leaving 9 bases between. The CDR3 DNA reads as TGTGCCAGCAGTTACTCTAGGGAGGCCACTGAAGCTTTCTTT. Amino acids: CASSYSREATEAFF.

V is TRBV6-5 and J is TRBJ1-2; possible D gene TRBD1, 5 bases. In germline, CDR1 is MNHEY, CDR2 SVGAGI. This CDR3 has 15 amino acids. Between the trimmed V and J ends, which lost 0 bases and 2 bases, there was a span of 10 bases. This chain's CDR3 is CASSYSKTVNYGYTF. The CDR3 nucleotides read TGTGCCAGCAGTTACTCGAAGACAGTCAACTATGGCTACACCTTC.

The gene calls are TRBV19 and TRBJ1-1; 9 bases map to TRBD1. With V trimmed by 5 bases and J by 5 bases, 6 bases remained unmatched. The CDR3 consists of 14 residues. The germline gives CDR1 LNHDA, CDR2 SQIVND (reference sequence). The CDR3 DNA sequence: TGTGCCAGTAGTCGGGACAGGGAGGTTACTGAAGCTTTCTTT. Its protein is CASSRDREVTEAFF.

The J gene is TRBJ1-2, the V gene TRBV7-2; TRBD1 might be the D (6 bases). The CDR3 has 13 residues. V dropped 5 bases and J dropped 5 bases, with 12 bases sitting between them. Germline V CDR1 and CDR2: SGHTA, FQGNSA. CDR3: CASSGGQHYGYTF. The CDR3 nucleotides are TGTGCCAGCAGCGGAGGACAGCATTATGGCTACACCTTC.

V usage is TRBV7-9 and J usage is TRBJ2-7; a possible D gene is TRBD1 (6 bases). The V and J ends lost 1 base and 2 bases respectively, with 18 bases between them. The germline V gene has CDR1 SEHNR and CDR2 FQNEAQ (reference sequence). CDR3 length: 17 amino acids. CDR3 loop: CASSLVQGVKEAYEQYF. The CDR3 nucleotides are TGTGCCAGCAGCTTAGTACAGGGAGTGAAAGAGGCCTACGAGCAGTACTTC.